This passage covers 2 T cell receptor beta chains from one sample sequenced in a study of blood T cell repertoires in COVID-19 (dated by TCRdb to between 2020 and 2021). The library came from the immunoSEQ multiplex PCR assay. TCRdb limited this immuneACCESS table to in-frame rearrangements with V and J called. A share of clones is missing; checked studies link under half to unresolved V genes, and the rest is unexplained. For this sample there are some 290,000 clones; less than 85% appear just once. Roughly 4.5% of the sample goes to the ten largest clones. What was sequenced was peripheral blood. The origin of the receptors is a man aged 60 to 75 who had recovered from COVID-19.

This clone was recorded once. V is TRBV7-2 and J is TRBJ2-3; D is unclear. V was clipped by 2 bases and J by 2 bases, with 8 bases between them. The CDR3 covers 14 residues. Germline CDR1 is SGHTA and CDR2 is FQGNSA. The CDR3 protein is CASSLSAVTDTQYF. Written as DNA, the CDR3 is TGTGCCAGCAGCTTATCGGCGGTCACAGATACGCAGTATTTT.

This chain connects TRBV12-3 or TRBV12-4 to TRBJ1-6, with D uncertain. This CDR3 is 13 amino acids long. The germline V and J ends were trimmed by 6 bases and 9 bases, with 12 bases remaining between them. CDR3 residues: CASRPDTFSPLHF. The CDR3 DNA follows: TGTGCCAGCAGACCTGACACTTTTTCACCCCTCCACTTT.